The source of this T cell receptor beta chain is a study of cytomegalovirus exposure and HLA in healthy donors. Remarks on this clone: Its antigen is unidentified.

The V and J ends lost 0 bases and 14 bases respectively, with 15 bases between them. There are 13 residues in the CDR3. Germline assignment: CDR1 MNHNY and CDR2 SVGAGI (reference sequence). It was with 60 Vbeta and 13 Jbeta primers that the PCR ran. Clones were read by immunoSEQ multiplex PCR, and TCRdb kept only the in-frame ones, dropping some. In the table there are fewer than 110,000 clones, more than 75% of which are singletons. Findings and caveats of the study: A later analysis linked a missense variant in DCLRE1C to the trimming of TCR beta V and J genes. Confirmation was obtained in vitro that a few CMV-associated chains are specific for CMV antigens. Reportedly, a later analysis found an Asian-associated ancestry cluster had fewer N-insertions than the approximately 670-donor mean.

Whereas donors were nominally healthy upon sampling, unrecorded immune exposures were probable. Sequences were obtained from PBMCs. The TCR was taken from a woman aged 18-29 years in good health and CMV-seropositive. This chain joins TRBV6-6 and TRBJ2-3, with TRBD1 as a possible D gene (5 bases). CDR3 sequence (DNA): TGTGCCAGCAGTTACTCGTTGGGCAGCCAGGGGTATTTT. Its translation: CASSYSLGSQGYF.